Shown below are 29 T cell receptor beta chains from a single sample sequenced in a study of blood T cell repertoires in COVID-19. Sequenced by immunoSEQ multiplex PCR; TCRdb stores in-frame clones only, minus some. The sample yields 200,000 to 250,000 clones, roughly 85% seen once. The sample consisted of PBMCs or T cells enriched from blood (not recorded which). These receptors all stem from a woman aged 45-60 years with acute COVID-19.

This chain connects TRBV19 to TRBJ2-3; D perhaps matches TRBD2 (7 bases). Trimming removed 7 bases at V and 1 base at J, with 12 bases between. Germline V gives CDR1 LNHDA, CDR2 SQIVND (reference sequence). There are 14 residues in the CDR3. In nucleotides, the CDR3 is TGTGCCAGTACCCGGGGGGCCGGCACAGATACGCAGTATTTT. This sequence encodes CASTRGAGTDTQYF.

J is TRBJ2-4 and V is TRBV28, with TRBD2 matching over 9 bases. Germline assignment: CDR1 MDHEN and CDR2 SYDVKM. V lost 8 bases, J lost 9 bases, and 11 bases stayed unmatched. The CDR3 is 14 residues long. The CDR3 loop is CASRGSGGQVIQYF. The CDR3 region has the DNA TGTGCCAGCCGGGGTAGCGGGGGCCAAGTCATTCAGTACTTC.

DNA for the CDR3: TGTGCCAGCAATCAAGACAGAAACTATGGCTACACCTTC. Translating it yields CASNQDRNYGYTF. The chain couples TRBV2 to TRBJ1-2; TRBD1 is a possible D gene (5 bases). The germline CDR1 and CDR2 sequences are SNHLY and FYNNEI. The CDR3 covers 13 residues. V gave up 7 bases and J gave up 2 bases, with 11 bases separating them.

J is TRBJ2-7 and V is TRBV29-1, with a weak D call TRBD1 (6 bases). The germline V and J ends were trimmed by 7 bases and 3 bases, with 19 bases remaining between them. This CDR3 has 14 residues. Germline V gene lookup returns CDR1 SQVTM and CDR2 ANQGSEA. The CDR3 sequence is CSAATGLFGYEQYF. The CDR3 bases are TGCAGCGCCGCGACAGGCCTTTTCGGCTACGAGCAGTACTTC.

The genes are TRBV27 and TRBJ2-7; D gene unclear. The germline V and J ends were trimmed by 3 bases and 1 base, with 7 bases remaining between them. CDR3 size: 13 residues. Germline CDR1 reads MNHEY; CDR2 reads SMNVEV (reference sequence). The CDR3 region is CASSLSFSYEQYF. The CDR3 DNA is TGTGCCAGCAGTTTGTCTTTTTCCTACGAGCAGTACTTC.

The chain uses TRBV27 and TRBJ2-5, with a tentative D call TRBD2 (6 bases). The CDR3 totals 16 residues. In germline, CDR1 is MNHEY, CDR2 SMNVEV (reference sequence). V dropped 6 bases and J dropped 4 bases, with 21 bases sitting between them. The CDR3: CASSPRKEGRRETQYF. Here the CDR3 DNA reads TGTGCCAGCAGCCCCCGAAAGGAGGGGAGGCGAGAGACCCAGTACTTC.

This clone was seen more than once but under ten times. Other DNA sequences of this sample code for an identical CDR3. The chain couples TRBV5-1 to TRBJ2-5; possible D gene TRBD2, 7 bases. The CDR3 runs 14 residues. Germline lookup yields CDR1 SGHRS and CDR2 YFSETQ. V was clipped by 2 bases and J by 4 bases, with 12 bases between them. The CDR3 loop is CASSLGGGGETQYF. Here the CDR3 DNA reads TGCGCCAGCAGCTTAGGGGGGGGCGGAGAGACCCAGTACTTC. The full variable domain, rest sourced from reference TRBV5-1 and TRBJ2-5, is KAGVTQTPRYLIKTRGQQVTLSCSPISGHRSVSWYQQTPGQGLQFLFEYFSETQRNKGNFPGRFSGRQFSNSRSEMNVSTLELGDSALYLCASSLGGGGETQYFGPGTRLLVL.

The CDR3 nucleotides read TGTGCCAGCAGCCAAGGGCTAGCGGCCTTCCCCGGGGAGCTGTTTTTT. Protein sequence: CASSQGLAAFPGELFF. The chain couples TRBV14 to TRBJ2-2, with TRBD2 matching over 7 bases. Losses at the gene ends were 1 base for V and 6 bases for J; bases not matched to a gene: 8. Germline V CDR1 and CDR2: SGHDN, FVKESK. The CDR3 sequence is 16 residues long. The whole variable domain, filled in from reference TRBV14 and TRBJ2-2, reads EAGVTQFPSHSVIEKGQTVTLRCDPISGHDNLYWYRRVMGKEIKFLLHFVKESKQDESGMPNNRFLAERTGGTYSTLKVQPAELEDSGVYFCASSQGLAAFPGELFFGEGSRLTVL.

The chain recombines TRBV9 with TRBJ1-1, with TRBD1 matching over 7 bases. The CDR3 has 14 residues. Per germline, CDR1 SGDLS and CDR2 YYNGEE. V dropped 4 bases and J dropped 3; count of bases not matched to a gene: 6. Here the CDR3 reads CASSPGGRDTEAFF. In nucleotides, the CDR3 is TGTGCCAGCAGCCCAGGGGGGCGGGACACTGAAGCTTTCTTT.

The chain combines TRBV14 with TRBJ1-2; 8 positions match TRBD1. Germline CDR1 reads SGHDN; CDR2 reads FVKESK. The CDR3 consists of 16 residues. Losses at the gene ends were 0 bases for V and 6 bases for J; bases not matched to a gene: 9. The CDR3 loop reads CASSQEARPGGHGYTF. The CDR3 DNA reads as TGTGCCAGCAGCCAAGAAGCGAGGCCAGGGGGCCATGGCTACACCTTC.

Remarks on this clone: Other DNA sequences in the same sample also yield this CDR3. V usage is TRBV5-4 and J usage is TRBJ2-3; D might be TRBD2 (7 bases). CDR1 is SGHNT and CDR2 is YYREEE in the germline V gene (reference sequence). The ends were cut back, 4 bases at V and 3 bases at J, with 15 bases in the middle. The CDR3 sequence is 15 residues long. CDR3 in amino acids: CASSLGGGRTDTQYF. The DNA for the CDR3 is TGTGCCAGCAGCCTGGGGGGGGGCCGGACAGATACGCAGTATTTT. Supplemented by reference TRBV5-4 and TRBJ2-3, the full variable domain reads ETGVTQSPTHLIKTRGQQVTLRCSSQSGHNTVSWYQQALGQGPQFIFQYYREEENGRGNFPPRFSGLQFPNYSSELNVNALELDDSALYLCASSLGGGRTDTQYFGPGTRLTVL.

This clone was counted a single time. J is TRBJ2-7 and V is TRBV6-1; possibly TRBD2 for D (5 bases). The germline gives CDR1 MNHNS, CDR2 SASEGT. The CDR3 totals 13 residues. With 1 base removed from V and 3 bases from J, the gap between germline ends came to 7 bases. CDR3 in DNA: TGTGCCAGCAGTGAAGGGGGAGACTACGAGCAGTACTTC. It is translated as CASSEGGDYEQYF.

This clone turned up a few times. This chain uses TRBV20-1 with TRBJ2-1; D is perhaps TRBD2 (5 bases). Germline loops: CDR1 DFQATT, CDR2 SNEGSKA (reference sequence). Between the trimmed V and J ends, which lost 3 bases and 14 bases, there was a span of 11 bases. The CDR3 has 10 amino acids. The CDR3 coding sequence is TGCAGTGCTAGTGTCGGGGTAGAGTTCTTC. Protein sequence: CSASVGVEFF.

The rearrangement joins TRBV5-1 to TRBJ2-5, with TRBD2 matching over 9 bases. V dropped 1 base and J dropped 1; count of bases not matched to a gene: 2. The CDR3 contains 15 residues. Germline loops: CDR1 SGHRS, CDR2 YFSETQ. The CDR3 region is CASSLRGLAQETQYF. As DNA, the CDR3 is TGCGCCAGCAGCTTGAGGGGACTAGCCCAAGAGACCCAGTACTTC.

CDR3 sequence: CASSLSIRGRADEQFF. CDR3 DNA sequence: TGCGCCAGCAGCTTGAGTATACGGGGAAGGGCCGATGAGCAGTTCTTC. The chain recombines TRBV5-1 with TRBJ2-1; a possible D gene is TRBD2 (5 bases). Germline CDR1 SGHRS, CDR2 YFSETQ. Trimming removed 1 base from V and 8 bases from J, with 19 bases in between. The CDR3 covers 16 residues.

CDR3 loop: CASSIAIRGQPQHF. CDR3 DNA sequence: TGTGCCAGTAGTATAGCCATCCGGGGACAGCCCCAGCATTTT. V and J are TRBV19 and TRBJ1-5; D remains unclear. Germline values: CDR1 LNHDA, CDR2 SQIVND (reference sequence). The CDR3 covers 14 residues. Trimming shortened V by 1 base and J by 7 bases, and 11 bases separated the two germline ends. Looking up the rest from reference TRBV19 and TRBJ1-5 gives the full variable domain: DGGITQSPKYLFRKEGQNVTLSCEQNLNHDAMYWYRQDPGQGLRLIYYSQIVNDFQKGDIAEGYSVSREKKESFPLTVTSAQKNPTAFYLCASSIAIRGQPQHFGDGTRLSIL.

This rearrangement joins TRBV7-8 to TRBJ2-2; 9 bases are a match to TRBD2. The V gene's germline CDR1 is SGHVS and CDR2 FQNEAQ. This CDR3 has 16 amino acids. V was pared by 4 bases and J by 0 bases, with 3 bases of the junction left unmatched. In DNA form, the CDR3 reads TGTGCCAGCAGCTCATTAGCGGGGGCGAACACCGGGGAGCTGTTTTTT. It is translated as CASSSLAGANTGELFF.

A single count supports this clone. The CDR3 nucleotides read TGTGCCAGCAGTGAAGATGTAGGACAGGGACCCTACGAGCAGTACTTC. This encodes CASSEDVGQGPYEQYF. The chain has TRBV2 and TRBJ2-7; 8 nucleotides align to TRBD1. The CDR3 consists of 16 residues. V gave up 1 base and J gave up 2 bases; unmatched junction bases: 7. The germline CDR1 and CDR2 sequences are SNHLY and FYNNEI.

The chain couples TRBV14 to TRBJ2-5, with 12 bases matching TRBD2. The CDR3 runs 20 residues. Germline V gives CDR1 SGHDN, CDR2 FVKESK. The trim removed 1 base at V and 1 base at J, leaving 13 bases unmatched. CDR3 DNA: TGTGCCAGCAGCCAAGCCCGACTAGCGGGGGAAGTGAGTGGCCAAGAGACCCAGTACTTC. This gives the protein CASSQARLAGEVSGQETQYF.

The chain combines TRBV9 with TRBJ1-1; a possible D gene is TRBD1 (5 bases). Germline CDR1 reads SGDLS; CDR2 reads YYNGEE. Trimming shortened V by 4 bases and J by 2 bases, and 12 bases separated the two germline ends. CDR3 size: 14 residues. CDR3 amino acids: CASSFTGYNTEAFF. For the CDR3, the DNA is TGTGCCAGCAGCTTCACAGGCTACAACACTGAAGCTTTCTTT. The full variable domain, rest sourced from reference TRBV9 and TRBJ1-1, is DSGVTQTPKHLITATGQRVTLRCSPRSGDLSVYWYQQSLDQGLQFLIQYYNGEERAKGNILERFSAQQFPDLHSELNLSSLELGDSALYFCASSFTGYNTEAFFGQGTRLTVV.

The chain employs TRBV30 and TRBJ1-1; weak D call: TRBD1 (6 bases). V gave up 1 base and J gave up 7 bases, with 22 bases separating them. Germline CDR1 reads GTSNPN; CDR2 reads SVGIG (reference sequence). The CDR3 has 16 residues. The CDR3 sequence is CAWSGPGVAGAGEAFF. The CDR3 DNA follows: TGTGCCTGGAGTGGCCCAGGGGTTGCAGGGGCGGGTGAAGCTTTCTTT.

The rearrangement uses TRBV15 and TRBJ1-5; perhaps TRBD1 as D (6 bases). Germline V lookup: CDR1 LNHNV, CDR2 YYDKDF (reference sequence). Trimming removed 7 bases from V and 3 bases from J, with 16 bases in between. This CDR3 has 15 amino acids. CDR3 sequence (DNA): TGTGCCACCACCCCTGGGGGGGGGCTCAATCAGCCCCAGCATTTT. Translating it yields CATTPGGGLNQPQHF.

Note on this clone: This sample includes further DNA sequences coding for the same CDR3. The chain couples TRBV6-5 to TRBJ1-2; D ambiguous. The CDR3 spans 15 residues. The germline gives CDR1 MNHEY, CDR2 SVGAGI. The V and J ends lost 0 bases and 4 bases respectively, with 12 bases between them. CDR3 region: CASSYSGRLGYGYTF. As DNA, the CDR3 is TGTGCCAGCAGTTACTCGGGTCGACTTGGCTATGGCTACACCTTC.

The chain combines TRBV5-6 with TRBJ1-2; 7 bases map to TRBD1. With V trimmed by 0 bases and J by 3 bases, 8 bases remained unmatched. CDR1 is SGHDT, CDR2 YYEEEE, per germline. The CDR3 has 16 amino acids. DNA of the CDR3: TGTGCCAGCAGCTTGGCAACAGGGGTTGGATACTATGGCTACACCTTC. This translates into CASSLATGVGYYGYTF. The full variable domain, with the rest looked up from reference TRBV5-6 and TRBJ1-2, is DAGVTQSPTHLIKTRGQQVTLRCSPKSGHDTVSWYQQALGQGPQFIFQYYEEEERQRGNFPDRFSGHQFPNYSSELNVNALLLGDSALYLCASSLATGVGYYGYTFGSGTRLTVV.

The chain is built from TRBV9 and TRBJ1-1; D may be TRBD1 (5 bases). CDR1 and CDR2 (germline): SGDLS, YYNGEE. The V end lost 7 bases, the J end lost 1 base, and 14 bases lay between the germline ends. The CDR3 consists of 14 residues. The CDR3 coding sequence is TGTGCCAGCGCCGTTCAGGGAACGAACACTGAAGCTTTCTTT. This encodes CASAVQGTNTEAFF.

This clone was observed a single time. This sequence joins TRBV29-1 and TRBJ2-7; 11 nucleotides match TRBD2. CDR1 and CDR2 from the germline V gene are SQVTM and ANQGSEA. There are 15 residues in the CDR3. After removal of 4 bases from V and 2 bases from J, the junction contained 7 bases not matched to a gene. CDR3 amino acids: CSVGIAGGRTYEQYF. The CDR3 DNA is TGCAGCGTTGGAATAGCGGGGGGGCGGACCTACGAGCAGTACTTC.

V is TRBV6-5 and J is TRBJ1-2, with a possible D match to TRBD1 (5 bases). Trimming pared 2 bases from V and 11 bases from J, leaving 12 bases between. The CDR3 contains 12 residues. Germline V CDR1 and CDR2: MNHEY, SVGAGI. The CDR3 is CASSYVQGLYTF. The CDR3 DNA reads TGTGCCAGCAGTTACGTCCAGGGTTTGTACACCTTC.

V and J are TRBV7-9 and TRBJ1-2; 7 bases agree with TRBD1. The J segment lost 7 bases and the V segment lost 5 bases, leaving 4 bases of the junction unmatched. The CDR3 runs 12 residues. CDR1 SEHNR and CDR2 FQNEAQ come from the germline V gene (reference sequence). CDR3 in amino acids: CASSGQELGYTF. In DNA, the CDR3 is TGTGCCAGCAGCGGACAGGAACTTGGCTACACCTTC.

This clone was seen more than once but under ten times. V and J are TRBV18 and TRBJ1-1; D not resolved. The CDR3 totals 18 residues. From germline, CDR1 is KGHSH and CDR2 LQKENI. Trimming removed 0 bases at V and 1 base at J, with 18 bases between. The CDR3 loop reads CASSPPTGQADWNTEAFF. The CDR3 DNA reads TGTGCCAGCTCACCACCGACGGGCCAGGCGGACTGGAACACTGAAGCTTTCTTT.